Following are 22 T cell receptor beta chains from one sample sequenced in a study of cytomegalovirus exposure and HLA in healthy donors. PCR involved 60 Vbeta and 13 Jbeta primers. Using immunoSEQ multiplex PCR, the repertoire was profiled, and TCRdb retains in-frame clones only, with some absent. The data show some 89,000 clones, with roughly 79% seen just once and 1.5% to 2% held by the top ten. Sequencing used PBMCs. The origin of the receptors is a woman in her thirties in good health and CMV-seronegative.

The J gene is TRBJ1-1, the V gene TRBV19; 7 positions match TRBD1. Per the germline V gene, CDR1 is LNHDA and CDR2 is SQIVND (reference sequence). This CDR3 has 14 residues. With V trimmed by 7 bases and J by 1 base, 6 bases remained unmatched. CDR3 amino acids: CASMGYRGNTEAFF. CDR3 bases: TGTGCCAGTATGGGATACAGGGGGAACACTGAAGCTTTCTTT.

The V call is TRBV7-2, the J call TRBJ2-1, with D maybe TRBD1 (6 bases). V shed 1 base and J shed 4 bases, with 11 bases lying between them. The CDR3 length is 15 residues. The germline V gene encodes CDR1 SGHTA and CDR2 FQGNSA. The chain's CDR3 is CASSLDRAGYNEQFF. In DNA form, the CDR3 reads TGTGCCAGCAGCTTAGACAGGGCCGGTTACAATGAGCAGTTCTTC. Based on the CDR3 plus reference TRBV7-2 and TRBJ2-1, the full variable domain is GAGVSQSPSNKVTEKGKDVELRCDPISGHTALYWYRQSLGQGLEFLIYFQGNSAPDKSGLPSDRFSAERTGGSVSTLTIQRTQQEDSAVYLCASSLDRAGYNEQFFGPGTRLTVL.

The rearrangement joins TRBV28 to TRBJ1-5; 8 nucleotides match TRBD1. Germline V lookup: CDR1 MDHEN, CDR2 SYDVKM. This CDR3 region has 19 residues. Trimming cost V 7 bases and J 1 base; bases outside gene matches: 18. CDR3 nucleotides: TGTGCCAGCACCACCTGGGCAGGGGGCCACCCCTTGAGCAATCAGCCCCAGCATTTT. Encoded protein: CASTTWAGGHPLSNQPQHF.

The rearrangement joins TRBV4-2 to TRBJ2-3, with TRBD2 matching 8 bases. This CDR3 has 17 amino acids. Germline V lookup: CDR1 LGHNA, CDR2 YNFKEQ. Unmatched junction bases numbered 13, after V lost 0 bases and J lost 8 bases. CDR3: CASSQDGRGVAYRTQYF. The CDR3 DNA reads TGTGCCAGCAGCCAAGATGGGCGGGGGGTTGCATATCGTACGCAGTATTTT.

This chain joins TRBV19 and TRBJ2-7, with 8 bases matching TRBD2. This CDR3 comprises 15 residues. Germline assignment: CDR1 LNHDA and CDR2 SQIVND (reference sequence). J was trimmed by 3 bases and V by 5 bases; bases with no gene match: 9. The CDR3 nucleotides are TGTGCCAGTAGTCTACGGGACGGGGGGGACTACGAGCAGTACTTC. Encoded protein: CASSLRDGGDYEQYF.

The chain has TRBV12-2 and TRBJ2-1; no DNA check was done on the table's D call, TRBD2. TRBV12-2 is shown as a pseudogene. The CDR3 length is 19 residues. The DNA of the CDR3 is TGTGCAAGTCGCTTAGGGTCTGGGCGGCGGGCCGGGCCCTACAATGAGCAGTTCTTC. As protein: CASRLGSGRRAGPYNEQFF.

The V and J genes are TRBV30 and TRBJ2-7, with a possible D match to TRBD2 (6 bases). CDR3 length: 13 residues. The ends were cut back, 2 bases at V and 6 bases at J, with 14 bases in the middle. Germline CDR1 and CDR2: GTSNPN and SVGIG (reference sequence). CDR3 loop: CAWSTVVGGEQYF. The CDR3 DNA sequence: TGTGCCTGGAGTACGGTGGTGGGGGGCGAGCAGTACTTC.

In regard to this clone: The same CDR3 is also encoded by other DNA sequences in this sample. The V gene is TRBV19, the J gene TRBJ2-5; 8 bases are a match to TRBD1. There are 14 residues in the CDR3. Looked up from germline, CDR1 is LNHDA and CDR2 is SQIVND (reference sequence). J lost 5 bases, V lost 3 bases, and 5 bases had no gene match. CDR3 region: CASSIGQGAETQYF. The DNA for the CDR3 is TGTGCCAGTAGTATTGGACAGGGTGCGGAGACCCAGTACTTC.

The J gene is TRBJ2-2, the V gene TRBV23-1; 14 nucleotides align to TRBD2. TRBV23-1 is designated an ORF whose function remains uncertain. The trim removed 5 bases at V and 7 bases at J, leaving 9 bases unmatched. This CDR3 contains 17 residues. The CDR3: CASSFRLAGGPVGELFF. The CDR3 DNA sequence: TGCGCCAGCAGTTTCCGACTAGCGGGAGGGCCAGTCGGGGAGCTGTTTTTT.

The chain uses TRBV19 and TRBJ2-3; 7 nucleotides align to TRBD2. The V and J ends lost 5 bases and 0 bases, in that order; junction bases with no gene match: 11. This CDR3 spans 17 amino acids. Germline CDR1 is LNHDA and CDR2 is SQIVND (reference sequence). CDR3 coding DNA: TGTGCCAGTAGTTCCTTCTCCGGCGGGGGAAGCACAGATACGCAGTATTTT. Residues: CASSSFSGGGSTDTQYF.

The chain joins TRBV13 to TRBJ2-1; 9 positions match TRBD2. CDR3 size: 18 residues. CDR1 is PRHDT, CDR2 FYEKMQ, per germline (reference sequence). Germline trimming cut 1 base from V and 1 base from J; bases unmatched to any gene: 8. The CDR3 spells CASSLVKAGGGSYNEQFF. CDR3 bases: TGTGCCAGCAGCTTAGTGAAGGCGGGAGGGGGTTCCTACAATGAGCAGTTCTTC.

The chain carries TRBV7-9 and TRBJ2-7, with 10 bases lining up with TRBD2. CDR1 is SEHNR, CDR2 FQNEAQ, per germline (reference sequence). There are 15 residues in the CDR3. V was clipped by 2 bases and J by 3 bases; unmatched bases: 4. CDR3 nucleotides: TGTGCCAGCAGCTTACGGACTAGCGGCCACTACGAGCAGTACTTC. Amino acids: CASSLRTSGHYEQYF.

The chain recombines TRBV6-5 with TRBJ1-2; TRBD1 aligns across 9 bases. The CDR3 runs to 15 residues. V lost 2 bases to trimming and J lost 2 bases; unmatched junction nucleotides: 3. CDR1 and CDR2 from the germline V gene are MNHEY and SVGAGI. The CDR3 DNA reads TGTGCCAGCAGTTACCCGGACAGGGGCAACTATGGCTACACCTTC. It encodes CASSYPDRGNYGYTF.

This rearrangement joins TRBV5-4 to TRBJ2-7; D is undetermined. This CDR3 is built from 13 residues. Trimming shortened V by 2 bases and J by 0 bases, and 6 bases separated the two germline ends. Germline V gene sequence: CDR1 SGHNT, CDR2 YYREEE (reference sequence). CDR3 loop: CASSLLGSYEQYF. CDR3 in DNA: TGTGCCAGCAGCTTACTCGGCTCCTACGAGCAGTACTTC.

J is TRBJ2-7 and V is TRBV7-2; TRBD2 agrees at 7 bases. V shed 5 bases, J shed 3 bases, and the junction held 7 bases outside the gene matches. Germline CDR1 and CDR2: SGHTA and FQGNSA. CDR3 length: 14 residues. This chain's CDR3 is CASSPLAGVYEQYF. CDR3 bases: TGTGCCAGCAGCCCTTTGGCGGGAGTCTACGAGCAGTACTTC. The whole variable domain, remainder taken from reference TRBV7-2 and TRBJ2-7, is GAGVSQSPSNKVTEKGKDVELRCDPISGHTALYWYRQSLGQGLEFLIYFQGNSAPDKSGLPSDRFSAERTGGSVSTLTIQRTQQEDSAVYLCASSPLAGVYEQYFGPGTRLTVT.

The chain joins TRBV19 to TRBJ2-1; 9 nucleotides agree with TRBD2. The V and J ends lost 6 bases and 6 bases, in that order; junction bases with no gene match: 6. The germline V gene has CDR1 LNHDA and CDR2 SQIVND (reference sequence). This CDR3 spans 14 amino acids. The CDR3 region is CASRVAGDGNEQFF. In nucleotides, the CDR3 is TGTGCCAGTAGGGTAGCGGGAGACGGCAATGAGCAGTTCTTC.

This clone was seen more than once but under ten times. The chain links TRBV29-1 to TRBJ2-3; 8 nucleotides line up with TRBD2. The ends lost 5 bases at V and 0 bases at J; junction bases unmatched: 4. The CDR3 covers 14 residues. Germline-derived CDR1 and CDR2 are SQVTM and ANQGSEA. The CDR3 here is CSVRLALSTDTQYF. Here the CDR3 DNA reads TGCAGCGTTCGACTAGCGCTTAGCACAGATACGCAGTATTTT.

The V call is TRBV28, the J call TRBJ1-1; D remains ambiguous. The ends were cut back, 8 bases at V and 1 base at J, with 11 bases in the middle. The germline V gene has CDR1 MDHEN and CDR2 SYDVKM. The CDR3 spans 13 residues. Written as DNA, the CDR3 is TGTGCCAGCCTTGAGGGCGGGAACACTGAAGCTTTCTTT. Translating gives CASLEGGNTEAFF.

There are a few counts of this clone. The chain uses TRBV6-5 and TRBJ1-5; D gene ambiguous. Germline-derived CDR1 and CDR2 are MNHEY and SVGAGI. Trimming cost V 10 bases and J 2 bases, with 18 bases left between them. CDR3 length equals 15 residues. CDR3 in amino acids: CATGSPSRGNQPQHF. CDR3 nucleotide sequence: TGTGCCACCGGGTCCCCCTCAAGAGGCAATCAGCCCCAGCATTTT.

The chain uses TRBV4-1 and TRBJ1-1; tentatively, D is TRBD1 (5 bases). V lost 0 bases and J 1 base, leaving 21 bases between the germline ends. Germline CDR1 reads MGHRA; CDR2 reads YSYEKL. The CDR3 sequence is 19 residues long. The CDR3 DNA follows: TGCGCCAGCAGCCAAGACCCCGGGCAGGGCGTAGTTCGGAACACTGAAGCTTTCTTT. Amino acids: CASSQDPGQGVVRNTEAFF.

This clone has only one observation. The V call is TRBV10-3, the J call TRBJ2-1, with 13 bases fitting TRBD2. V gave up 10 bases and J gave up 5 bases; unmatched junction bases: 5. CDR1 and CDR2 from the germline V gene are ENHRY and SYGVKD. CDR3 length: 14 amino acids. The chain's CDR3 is CASQLAGGDNEQFF. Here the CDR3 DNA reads TGTGCCAGCCAACTAGCGGGAGGGGACAATGAGCAGTTCTTC.

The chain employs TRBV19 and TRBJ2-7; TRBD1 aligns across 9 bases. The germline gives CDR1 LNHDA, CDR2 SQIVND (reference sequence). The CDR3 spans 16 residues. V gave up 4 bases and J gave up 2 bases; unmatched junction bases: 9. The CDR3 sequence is CASSTYVGQGTYEQYF. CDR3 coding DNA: TGTGCCAGTAGTACGTACGTGGGACAGGGTACCTACGAGCAGTACTTC.